This is a list of T cell receptor beta chains from one sample in a study of cytomegalovirus exposure and HLA in healthy donors. Sequencing used immunoSEQ multiplex PCR; TCRdb keeps in-frame clones, though not all of them. The sample lists 100,000 to 150,000 clones, 70% to 85% occurring once. The material sequenced was PBMCs. These receptors all come from a woman between 40 and 55 years old in good health and CMV-seropositive. Both conserved end residues are part of each CDR3.

TRBJ2-5	TRBV9	CASSAGLAGHQETQYF
TRBJ1-5	TRBV6-5	CASRGVGSNQPQHF
TRBJ2-7	TRBV5-1	CASSQNTPQQGARDEQYF
TRBJ2-2	TRBV7-9	CASSTDGLAGGGELFF
TRBJ1-6	TRBV6-5	CASRRGTNSPLHF
TRBJ1-2	TRBV28	CASSLGTGASYGYTF
TRBJ2-7	TRBV12-2	CASRFNGRSEASYEQYF
TRBJ2-7	TRBV19	CASSPSRLAGGLYEQYF
TRBJ1-1	TRBV5-4	CASSARDRDPLGSF
.	TRBV28	CAVRGTATYEQYF
TRBJ2-1	TRBV6-6	CASSYFISGTYNEQFF
TRBJ2-3	TRBV5-6	CASRRSGLFTDTQYF
TRBJ2-4	TRBV4-2	CASSQDRGGNIQYF
TRBJ2-3	TRBV5-1	CASSFSGSTDTQYF
TRBJ2-1	TRBV7-3	CASSLGTSGGEGNEQFF
TRBJ2-2	TRBV27	CASSLGPRGDVRNSGELFF
TRBJ1-2	TRBV5-1	CASSFSAGNGYGYTF
TRBJ1-2	TRBV19	CASSIADYGYTF
TRBJ2-1	TRBV5-1	CASSLPSSSYNEQFF
TRBJ1-5	TRBV7-9	CASSLETGGGQPQHF
TRBJ2-7	TRBV11-1	CASSLRGHSYEQYF
TRBJ1-5	TRBV21-1	CASLGQGYNQPQHF
TRBJ2-1	TRBV28	CASSRQGDEQFF
TRBJ2-1	TRBV2	CASRREGLKGNEQFF
TRBJ2-5	TRBV14	CASSHNRGLRETQYF
TRBJ2-4	TRBV2	CASSPTGFKNIQYF
TRBJ2-7	TRBV2	CASSGRTSGRALGSYEQYF